This TCR beta chain originates from a study of blood T cells in healthy people across ages. Study-wide findings and caveats: TCR beta diversity per million T cells fell roughly linearly with age. The long-lived group displayed more naive CD4+ cells, plus higher diversity, than the aged donors did. There was a strong correlation between TCR beta diversity and naive T cell percentage.

The CDR3 length is 13 residues. The germline V gene encodes CDR1 SQVTM and CDR2 ANQGSEA. The germline V and J ends were trimmed by 3 bases and 3 bases, with 6 bases remaining between them. This clonotype was counted ten times or more. Its antigen is not known. A J-beta primer mix and a sample-barcoded 5' primer were used in a second PCR of about 6 to 12 cycles. A single record per CDR3 protein comes from TCRdb applying MiXCR to the 5' RACE reads. The sample gives over 700,000 distinct CDR3 sequences, 50% to 65% of which show up once; about 42% is in the top ten. The sequence derives from a man aged 80 or over in good health. The sample taken for sequencing was blood. The J gene is TRBJ2-6, the V gene TRBV29-1; D is unresolved. In nucleotides, the CDR3 is TGCAGCGTTGATGGGCTTGGGGCCAACGTCCTGACTTTC. This codes for CSVDGLGANVLTF. The whole variable domain, remainder taken from reference TRBV29-1 and TRBJ2-6, is SAVISQKPSRDICQRGTSLTIQCQVDSQVTMMFWYRQQPGQSLTLIATANQGSEATYESGFVIDKFPISRPNLTFSTLTVSNMSPEDSSIYLCSVDGLGANVLTFGAGSRLTVL.